This T cell receptor (beta chain) was identified during a study of shared clonotypes between healthy human individuals. The CDR3 covers 15 residues. CDR1 is SGHAT, CDR2 FQNNGV, per germline. The V segment lost 5 bases and the J segment 1 base; nucleotides outside the gene matches: 2. Study results and caveats: Limited genetic and exposure-history diversity came from having few donors.

Sequenced by immunoSEQ multiplex PCR; TCRdb stores in-frame clones only, minus some. The sample has under 1,100,000 clones, about 70% seen once. As regards this clone: Its antigen is unknown.

Sequenced: memory CD4+ T cells sorted from blood. This sample's subset: CD45RA-negative fraction. This chain uses TRBV11-2 with TRBJ2-6; 7 nucleotides align to TRBD1. The receptor was derived from a man aged 18-30 years in good health. The CDR3 loop reads CASSPRGSGANVLTF. The DNA for the CDR3 is TGTGCCAGCAGCCCCAGGGGGTCTGGGGCCAACGTCCTGACTTTC.